This is a list of T cell receptor beta chains from one sample in a study of shared clonotypes between healthy human individuals. The data were produced by immunoSEQ multiplex PCR, yet TCRdb's version contains in-frame clones alone and is incomplete. The table shows 2 million to 2.5 million clones, with over 90% occurring only once. Sequencing was carried out using naive CD4+ T cells from PBMCs. The source of these receptors is a man aged 18-30 years in good health. Some clones in this sample may be carry-over from other donors' samples. Each CDR3 is given with its conserved first and last residue. Fields, in order: V gene, D gene, J gene, clone size, CDR3 protein, CDR3 DNA. A D gene is named only where the DNA matches it firmly. Only part of the rows carry a size: once, few, many, or a class if the clone is expanded.

v_call: TRBV5-1
d_call: NA
j_call: TRBJ2-2
clone_size: NA
cdr3_aa: CASSPQGSQNTGELFF
cdr3_nt: TGCGCCAGCAGCCCCCAGGGCAGTCAGAACACCGGGGAGCTGTTTTTT

v_call: TRBV6-4
d_call: TRBD2
j_call: TRBJ2-7
clone_size: NA
cdr3_aa: CASHPVREGPYEQYF
cdr3_nt: TGTGCCAGCCACCCGGTTAGGGAGGGGCCCTACGAGCAGTACTTC

v_call: TRBV4-1
d_call: NA
j_call: TRBJ2-7
clone_size: NA
cdr3_aa: CASSQAPVGGGSYEQYF
cdr3_nt: TGCGCCAGCAGCCAAGCGCCGGTGGGGGGAGGTTCCTACGAGCAGTACTTC

v_call: TRBV29-1
d_call: NA
j_call: TRBJ2-3
clone_size: NA
cdr3_aa: CSAAPRKGADTQYF
cdr3_nt: TGCAGCGCCGCCCCCCGGAAAGGTGCAGATACGCAGTATTTT

v_call: TRBV7-2
d_call: NA
j_call: TRBJ2-7
clone_size: NA
cdr3_aa: CASSHQGGRTALNEQYF
cdr3_nt: TGTGCCAGCAGCCACCAGGGCGGGCGGACGGCCCTCAACGAGCAGTACTTC

v_call: TRBV5-6
d_call: NA
j_call: TRBJ2-3
clone_size: NA
cdr3_aa: CASSLVDTQYF
cdr3_nt: TGTGCCAGCAGCTTAGTAGATACGCAGTATTTT

v_call: TRBV7-2
d_call: NA
j_call: TRBJ1-3
clone_size: NA
cdr3_aa: CASSFKVSGNTIYF
cdr3_nt: TGTGCCAGCAGCTTTAAGGTCTCTGGAAACACCATATATTTT

v_call: TRBV13
d_call: NA
j_call: TRBJ2-1
clone_size: NA
cdr3_aa: CASSRPGAAGDEQFF
cdr3_nt: TGTGCCAGCAGCCGCCCCGGAGCCGCCGGCGATGAGCAGTTCTTC

v_call: TRBV18
d_call: NA
j_call: TRBJ2-1
clone_size: NA
cdr3_aa: CASSPVGGNLGNEQFF
cdr3_nt: TGTGCCAGCTCACCGGTCGGAGGGAATCTTGGCAATGAGCAGTTCTTC

v_call: TRBV28
d_call: NA
j_call: TRBJ2-1
clone_size: NA
cdr3_aa: CASSLSRYEQFF
cdr3_nt: TGTGCCAGCAGTCTTAGCAGGTATGAGCAGTTCTTC

v_call: TRBV29-1
d_call: TRBD1
j_call: TRBJ2-7
clone_size: NA
cdr3_aa: CSVLGTGGVENEQYF
cdr3_nt: TGCAGCGTCCTCGGGACAGGGGGCGTTGAAAACGAGCAGTACTTC

v_call: TRBV7-9
d_call: NA
j_call: TRBJ2-4
clone_size: NA
cdr3_aa: CASSLVQPAKNIQYF
cdr3_nt: TGTGCCAGCAGCTTAGTACAACCGGCCAAAAACATTCAGTACTTC

v_call: TRBV6-4
d_call: NA
j_call: TRBJ1-2
clone_size: once
cdr3_aa: CASSEGTEGSGYGYTF
cdr3_nt: TGTGCCAGCAGTGAAGGAACTGAAGGGTCGGGCTATGGCTACACCTTC

v_call: TRBV5-4
d_call: NA
j_call: TRBJ1-2
clone_size: NA
cdr3_aa: CASRPQRGSAYGYTF
cdr3_nt: TGTGCCAGCAGACCCCAGAGGGGGTCGGCCTATGGCTACACCTTC

v_call: TRBV5-1
d_call: TRBD2
j_call: TRBJ2-1
clone_size: NA
cdr3_aa: CASSLAGAGTSGRFEQFF
cdr3_nt: TGCGCCAGCAGCTTGGCCGGGGCCGGGACTAGCGGGAGGTTTGAGCAGTTCTTC

v_call: TRBV5-1
d_call: NA
j_call: TRBJ2-1
clone_size: NA
cdr3_aa: CASSFTRASYNEQFF
cdr3_nt: TGCGCCAGCAGCTTTACCAGGGCGAGTTACAATGAGCAGTTCTTC

v_call: TRBV30
d_call: NA
j_call: TRBJ2-2
clone_size: NA
cdr3_aa: CAWSLGTGELFF
cdr3_nt: TGTGCCTGGAGTTTGGGCACCGGGGAGCTGTTTTTT

v_call: TRBV7-6
d_call: TRBD2
j_call: TRBJ2-1
clone_size: once
cdr3_aa: CASSFRTSGDPYNEQFF
cdr3_nt: TGTGCCAGCAGCTTCAGGACTAGCGGGGACCCCTACAATGAGCAGTTCTTC

v_call: TRBV29-1
d_call: TRBD1
j_call: TRBJ1-6
clone_size: once
cdr3_aa: CSVGSGTESSPLHF
cdr3_nt: TGCAGCGTTGGGAGCGGGACAGAGAGTTCACCCCTCCACTTT

v_call: TRBV7-2
d_call: TRBD2
j_call: TRBJ2-1
clone_size: NA
cdr3_aa: CASRPTGTTAIEQFF
cdr3_nt: TGTGCCAGCAGACCGACCGGGACTACGGCAATTGAGCAGTTCTTC

v_call: TRBV6-1
d_call: NA
j_call: TRBJ2-7
clone_size: NA
cdr3_aa: CASSLQGREEQYF
cdr3_nt: TGTGCCAGCAGCCTTCAGGGAAGGGAAGAGCAGTACTTC

v_call: TRBV28
d_call: NA
j_call: TRBJ2-2
clone_size: NA
cdr3_aa: CASSSLRGNTGELFF
cdr3_nt: TGTGCCAGCAGTTCCCTTAGGGGGAACACCGGGGAGCTGTTTTTT

v_call: TRBV5-3
d_call: NA
j_call: TRBJ1-6
clone_size: NA
cdr3_aa: CATSRGRDNSPLHF
cdr3_nt: TGTGCCACGTCCCGGGGCAGGGATAATTCACCCCTCCACTTT

v_call: TRBV4-3
d_call: NA
j_call: TRBJ1-2
clone_size: NA
cdr3_aa: CASSQELRDYGYTF
cdr3_nt: TGCGCCAGCAGCCAAGAGCTGAGAGACTATGGCTACACCTTC

v_call: TRBV11-2
d_call: NA
j_call: TRBJ2-1
clone_size: NA
cdr3_aa: CASSLVRDNEQFF
cdr3_nt: TGTGCCAGCAGCTTAGTTCGGGACAATGAGCAGTTCTTC

v_call: TRBV11-2
d_call: NA
j_call: TRBJ2-5
clone_size: NA
cdr3_aa: CASSYRGETQYF
cdr3_nt: TGTGCCAGCAGCTATCGCGGGGAGACCCAGTACTTC

v_call: TRBV12-5
d_call: NA
j_call: TRBJ1-1
clone_size: NA
cdr3_aa: CASGKRAGTEAFF
cdr3_nt: TGTGCTAGCGGGAAGAGGGCGGGCACTGAAGCTTTCTTT

v_call: TRBV29-1
d_call: TRBD2
j_call: TRBJ2-3
clone_size: NA
cdr3_aa: CSVRAGGPGDTQYF
cdr3_nt: TGCAGCGTTCGAGCGGGAGGGCCGGGAGATACGCAGTATTTT

v_call: TRBV28
d_call: NA
j_call: TRBJ2-1
clone_size: NA
cdr3_aa: CASSLYRDFSYNEQFF
cdr3_nt: TGTGCCAGCAGTTTATACCGGGACTTCTCCTACAATGAGCAGTTCTTC

v_call: TRBV15
d_call: TRBD2
j_call: TRBJ2-1
clone_size: once
cdr3_aa: CATSRIAGTYNEQFF
cdr3_nt: TGTGCCACCAGCAGAATAGCGGGAACCTACAATGAGCAGTTCTTC

v_call: TRBV2
d_call: TRBD2
j_call: TRBJ2-2
clone_size: NA
cdr3_aa: CASSASGSTGELFF
cdr3_nt: TGTGCCAGCAGTGCTAGCGGGAGCACCGGGGAGCTGTTTTTT

v_call: TRBV28
d_call: NA
j_call: TRBJ1-5
clone_size: once
cdr3_aa: CASSSPGGAHQPQHF
cdr3_nt: TGTGCCAGCAGTTCCCCGGGGGGGGCCCATCAGCCCCAGCATTTT

v_call: TRBV5-1
d_call: NA
j_call: TRBJ1-1
clone_size: NA
cdr3_aa: CASSLKVPNTEAFF
cdr3_nt: TGCGCCAGCAGCTTAAAGGTGCCAAACACTGAAGCTTTCTTT

v_call: TRBV7-9
d_call: TRBD2
j_call: TRBJ2-3
clone_size: NA
cdr3_aa: CAPLAGSDTQYF
cdr3_nt: TGTGCCCCGCTAGCGGGATCAGATACGCAGTATTTT

v_call: TRBV7-2
d_call: NA
j_call: TRBJ2-5
clone_size: NA
cdr3_aa: CASSLMWGEETQYF
cdr3_nt: TGTGCCAGCAGCTTAATGTGGGGGGAAGAGACCCAGTACTTC

v_call: TRBV28
d_call: TRBD1
j_call: TRBJ2-1
clone_size: NA
cdr3_aa: CASSLRQGAGNEQFF
cdr3_nt: TGTGCCAGCAGTTTAAGACAGGGGGCTGGAAATGAGCAGTTCTTC

v_call: TRBV9
d_call: TRBD1
j_call: TRBJ1-1
clone_size: few
cdr3_aa: CASSVDDRGRTEAFF
cdr3_nt: TGTGCCAGCAGCGTAGACGACAGGGGTAGGACTGAAGCTTTCTTT

v_call: TRBV5-1
d_call: TRBD2
j_call: TRBJ2-4
clone_size: NA
cdr3_aa: CASSADPLAGGRRAKNIQYF
cdr3_nt: TGCGCCAGCAGCGCGGACCCTCTAGCGGGAGGTCGCAGGGCCAAAAACATTCAGTACTTC

v_call: TRBV7-2
d_call: NA
j_call: TRBJ2-3
clone_size: NA
cdr3_aa: CASSLRAGLDTQYF
cdr3_nt: TGTGCCAGCAGCTTACGGGCGGGATTAGATACGCAGTATTTT

v_call: TRBV6-1
d_call: TRBD1
j_call: TRBJ2-7
clone_size: NA
cdr3_aa: CASRMGTGGIYEQYF
cdr3_nt: TGTGCCAGCAGGATGGGGACAGGGGGTATCTACGAGCAGTACTTC

v_call: TRBV10-2
d_call: TRBD1
j_call: TRBJ2-7
clone_size: NA
cdr3_aa: CATSTGTANYEQYF
cdr3_nt: TGCGCCACCTCAACCGGGACAGCCAATTACGAGCAGTACTTC

v_call: TRBV4-3
d_call: NA
j_call: TRBJ1-2
clone_size: NA
cdr3_aa: CASSQGAARGGYTF
cdr3_nt: TGCGCCAGCAGCCAAGGGGCAGCCCGGGGCGGCTACACCTTC

v_call: TRBV7-8
d_call: NA
j_call: TRBJ2-3
clone_size: NA
cdr3_aa: CASRRAGDTQYF
cdr3_nt: TGTGCCAGCAGGCGGGCGGGAGATACGCAGTATTTT

v_call: TRBV6-1
d_call: NA
j_call: TRBJ2-7
clone_size: NA
cdr3_aa: CASLRAGWIYEQYF
cdr3_nt: TGTGCCAGCCTTAGGGCAGGGTGGATCTACGAGCAGTACTTC

v_call: TRBV2
d_call: TRBD2
j_call: TRBJ2-3
clone_size: NA
cdr3_aa: CASSATSGRDTQYF
cdr3_nt: TGTGCCAGCAGCGCGACTAGCGGGAGGGATACGCAGTATTTT

v_call: TRBV9
d_call: NA
j_call: TRBJ2-1
clone_size: NA
cdr3_aa: CASSVNPGRPRDEQFF
cdr3_nt: TGTGCCAGCAGCGTAAACCCGGGTAGGCCCCGGGATGAGCAGTTCTTC

v_call: TRBV5-4
d_call: TRBD1
j_call: TRBJ2-7
clone_size: NA
cdr3_aa: CASSTGTGDHYEQYF
cdr3_nt: TGTGCCAGCAGCACAGGGACAGGAGACCACTACGAGCAGTACTTC

v_call: TRBV6-5
d_call: TRBD2
j_call: TRBJ2-2
clone_size: NA
cdr3_aa: CASSYLAGVPGELFF
cdr3_nt: TGTGCCAGCAGTTACCTAGCGGGAGTGCCCGGGGAGCTGTTTTTT

v_call: TRBV5-1
d_call: TRBD1
j_call: TRBJ1-2
clone_size: NA
cdr3_aa: CASSYTTGAQYGYTF
cdr3_nt: TGCGCCAGCAGCTACACGACAGGGGCGCAATATGGCTACACCTTC

v_call: TRBV5-1
d_call: NA
j_call: TRBJ2-1
clone_size: NA
cdr3_aa: CASSLTVTSTYNEQFF
cdr3_nt: TGCGCCAGCAGCTTGACAGTGACGTCCACCTACAATGAGCAGTTCTTC

v_call: TRBV29-1
d_call: TRBD1
j_call: TRBJ2-7
clone_size: NA
cdr3_aa: CSVDRTGGSREQYF
cdr3_nt: TGCAGCGTTGACAGGACAGGGGGCTCTCGCGAGCAGTACTTC

v_call: TRBV4-2
d_call: TRBD2
j_call: TRBJ2-1
clone_size: NA
cdr3_aa: CASSQDRLAGVYNEQFF
cdr3_nt: TGTGCCAGCAGCCAAGACCGACTAGCGGGAGTGTACAATGAGCAGTTCTTC